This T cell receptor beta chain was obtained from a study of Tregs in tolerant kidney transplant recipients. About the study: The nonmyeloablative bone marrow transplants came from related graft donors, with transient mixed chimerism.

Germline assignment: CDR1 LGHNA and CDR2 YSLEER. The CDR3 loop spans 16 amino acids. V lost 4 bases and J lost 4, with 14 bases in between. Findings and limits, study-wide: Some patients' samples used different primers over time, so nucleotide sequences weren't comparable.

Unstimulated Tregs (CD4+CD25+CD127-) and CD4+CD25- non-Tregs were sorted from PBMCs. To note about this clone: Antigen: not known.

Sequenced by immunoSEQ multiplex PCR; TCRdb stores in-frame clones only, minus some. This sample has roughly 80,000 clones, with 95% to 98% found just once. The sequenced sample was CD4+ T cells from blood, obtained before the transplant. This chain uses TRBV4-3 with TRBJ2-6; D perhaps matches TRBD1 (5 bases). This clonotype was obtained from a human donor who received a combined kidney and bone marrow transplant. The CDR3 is CASSPDSLPGANVLTF. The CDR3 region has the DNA TGCGCCAGCAGCCCTGACAGTCTTCCAGGGGCCAACGTCCTGACTTTC.